A single sample gave rise to the 9 T cell receptor beta chains below, sequenced in a study of neurological immune-mediated disorders. TCRdb passed the 5' RACE reads through MiXCR, listing each CDR3 protein once. The repertoire consists of about 77,000 distinct CDR3 sequences, with approximately 10% occurring once and the leading ten covering 1.5% to 2%. Sequencing used PBMCs. The origin of the receptors is a man between 45 and 60 years old in good health.

The rearrangement links TRBV11-2 to TRBJ2-5, with 9 bases aligning to TRBD1. The CDR3 totals 16 residues. V gave up 3 bases and J gave up 5 bases; unmatched junction bases: 10. Germline-derived CDR1 and CDR2 are SGHAT and FQNNGV. The chain's CDR3 is CASSLGTGGEGETQYF. CDR3 nucleotide sequence: TGTGCCAGCAGCTTGGGAACAGGGGGCGAGGGGGAGACCCAGTACTTC.

This clonotype came up many times. This sequence joins TRBV14 and TRBJ2-7, with D possibly TRBD1 on 6 matching bases. Trimming pared 2 bases from V and 5 bases from J, leaving 13 bases between. This CDR3 region has 14 residues. Germline CDR1 is SGHDN and CDR2 is FVKESK. The CDR3 sequence is CASSQMTGDHEQYF. The DNA of the CDR3 is TGTGCCAGCAGCCAAATGACAGGCGACCACGAGCAGTACTTC.

This rearrangement joins TRBV20-1 to TRBJ2-5; TRBD2 matches 12 bases. The CDR3 is 15 residues long. J gave up 5 bases and V 3 bases, and 7 bases lay outside the gene matches. Germline V gene sequence: CDR1 DFQATT, CDR2 SNEGSKA (reference sequence). DNA of the CDR3: TGCAGTGCTAGTGGACTAGCGGGGTCGGGGGAGACCCAGTACTTC. Translation gives CSASGLAGSGETQYF.

This clonotype was found a few times. V usage is TRBV7-8 and J usage is TRBJ2-2, with TRBD1 identical over 8 bases. CDR1 SGHVS and CDR2 FQNEAQ come from the germline V gene. The J segment lost 5 bases and the V segment lost 3 bases, leaving 8 bases of the junction unmatched. CDR3 length: 16 residues. CDR3 region: CASSFGTGGLTGELFF. CDR3 nucleotide sequence: TGTGCCAGCAGCTTTGGAACAGGGGGTTTGACCGGGGAGCTGTTTTTT.

To note about this clonotype: A read error may explain this, as a much larger clone is one base away. The chain uses TRBV12-3 or TRBV12-4 and TRBJ1-1, with D perhaps TRBD1 (5 bases). With 4 bases removed from V and 4 bases from J, the gap between germline ends came to 16 bases. This CDR3 contains 15 residues. The CDR3 loop is CASSSRGRLTTEAFF. CDR3 DNA: TGTGCCAGCAGTTCGAGGGGCAGGTTGACCACTGAAGCTTTCTTT.

This clonotype has ten or more counts. The chain joins TRBV29-1 to TRBJ2-1, with 8 bases identical to TRBD2. Trimming removed 6 bases from V and 7 bases from J; junction bases left unmatched: 8. The CDR3 extends over 13 amino acids. CDR1 is SQVTM and CDR2 is ANQGSEA in the germline V gene. CDR3 protein: CSVSGTSTNEQFF. The CDR3, as DNA: TGCAGCGTCTCCGGGACTAGTACGAATGAGCAGTTCTTC.

Many counts were recorded for this clonotype. The chain recombines TRBV5-1 with TRBJ2-3, with TRBD2 as a possible D gene (6 bases). CDR1 and CDR2 from the germline V gene are SGHRS and YFSETQ. The CDR3 has 17 residues. With 6 bases removed from V and 1 base from J, the gap between germline ends came to 21 bases. Here the CDR3 reads CASTHRGTLSGTDTQYF. For the CDR3, the DNA is TGCGCCAGCACCCACCGGGGGACTTTATCAGGCACAGATACGCAGTATTTT.

This rearrangement joins TRBV5-1 to TRBJ2-7; 11 positions agree with TRBD2. Germline V gene data show CDR1 as SGHRS and CDR2 as YFSETQ. The CDR3 is 15 residues long. V was clipped by 5 bases and J by 3 bases; unmatched bases: 7. The CDR3 DNA reads as TGCGCCAGCAGTTCACTAGCGGGAGCCTACTACGAGCAGTACTTC. This gives the protein CASSSLAGAYYEQYF.

This clonotype has at least ten counts. The CDR3 loop reads CSATGTSGGESSYNEQFF. The CDR3 region has the DNA TGCAGTGCCACTGGGACTAGCGGGGGCGAAAGCTCCTACAATGAGCAGTTCTTC. The chain employs TRBV20-1 and TRBJ2-1, with TRBD2 matching 14 bases. Germline V gene lookup returns CDR1 DFQATT and CDR2 SNEGSKA (reference sequence). V was clipped by 6 bases and J by 0 bases; unmatched bases: 10. There are 18 residues in the CDR3.